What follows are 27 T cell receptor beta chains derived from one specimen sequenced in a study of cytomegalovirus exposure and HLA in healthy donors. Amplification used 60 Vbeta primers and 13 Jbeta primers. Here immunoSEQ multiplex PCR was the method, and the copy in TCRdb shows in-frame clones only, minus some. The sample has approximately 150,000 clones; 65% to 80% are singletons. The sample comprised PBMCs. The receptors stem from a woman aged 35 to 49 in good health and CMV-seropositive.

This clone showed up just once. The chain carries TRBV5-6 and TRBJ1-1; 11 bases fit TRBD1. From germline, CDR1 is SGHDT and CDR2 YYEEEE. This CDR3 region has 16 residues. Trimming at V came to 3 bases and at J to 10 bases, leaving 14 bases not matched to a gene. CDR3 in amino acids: CASSSQNPDRGRVAFF. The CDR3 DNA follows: TGTGCCAGCAGCTCTCAGAACCCGGACAGGGGGCGGGTAGCTTTCTTT.

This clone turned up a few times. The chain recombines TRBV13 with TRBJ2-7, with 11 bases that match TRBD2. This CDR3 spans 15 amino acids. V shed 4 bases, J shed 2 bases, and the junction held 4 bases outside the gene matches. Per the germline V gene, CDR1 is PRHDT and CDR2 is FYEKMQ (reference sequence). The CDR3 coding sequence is TGTGCCAGCAGCTCGGGACTAGCGGAACCCTACGAGCAGTACTTC. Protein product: CASSSGLAEPYEQYF. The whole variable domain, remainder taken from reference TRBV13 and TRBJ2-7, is AAGVIQSPRHLIKEKRETATLKCYPIPRHDTVYWYQQGPGQDPQFLISFYEKMQSDKGSIPDRFSAQQFSDYHSELNMSSLELGDSALYFCASSSGLAEPYEQYFGPGTRLTVT.

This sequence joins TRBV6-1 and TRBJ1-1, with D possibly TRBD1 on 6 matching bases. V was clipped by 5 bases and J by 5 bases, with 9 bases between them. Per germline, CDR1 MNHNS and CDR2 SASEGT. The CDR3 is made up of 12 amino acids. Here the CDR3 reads CASSPDRTEAFF. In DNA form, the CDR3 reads TGTGCCAGCAGTCCCGACAGGACTGAAGCTTTCTTT.

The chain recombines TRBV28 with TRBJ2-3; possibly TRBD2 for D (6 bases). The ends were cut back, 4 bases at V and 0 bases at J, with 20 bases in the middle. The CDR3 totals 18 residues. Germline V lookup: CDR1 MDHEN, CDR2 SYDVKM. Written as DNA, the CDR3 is TGTGCCAGCAGTTCCCTAACATTAGCGGAGCCGAGCACAGATACGCAGTATTTT. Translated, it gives CASSSLTLAEPSTDTQYF. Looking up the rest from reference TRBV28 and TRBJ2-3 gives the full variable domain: DVKVTQSSRYLVKRTGEKVFLECVQDMDHENMFWYRQDPGLGLRLIYFSYDVKMKEKGDIPEGYSVSREKKERFSLILESASTNQTSMYLCASSSLTLAEPSTDTQYFGPGTRLTVL.

The CDR3 here is CAWRPPGQGLTGELFF. CDR3 nucleotides: TGTGCCTGGAGACCTCCGGGACAGGGGCTCACCGGGGAGCTGTTTTTT. The genes are TRBV30 and TRBJ2-2; 10 nucleotides agree with TRBD1. With V trimmed by 3 bases and J by 4 bases, 8 bases remained unmatched. The germline V gene encodes CDR1 GTSNPN and CDR2 SVGIG (reference sequence). The CDR3 covers 16 residues.

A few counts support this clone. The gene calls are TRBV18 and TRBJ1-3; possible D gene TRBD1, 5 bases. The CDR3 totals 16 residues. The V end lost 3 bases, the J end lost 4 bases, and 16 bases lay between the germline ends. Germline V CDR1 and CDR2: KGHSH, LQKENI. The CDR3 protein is CASSPFDSSGGNTIYF. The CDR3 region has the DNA TGTGCCAGCTCACCTTTCGACAGTTCCGGAGGAAACACCATATATTTT.

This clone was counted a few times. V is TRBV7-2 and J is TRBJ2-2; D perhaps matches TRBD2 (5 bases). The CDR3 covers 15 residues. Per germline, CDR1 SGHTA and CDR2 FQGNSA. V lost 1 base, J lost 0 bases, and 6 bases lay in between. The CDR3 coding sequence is TGTGCCAGCAGCTTAGAAGCGGCGAACACCGGGGAGCTGTTTTTT. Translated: CASSLEAANTGELFF.

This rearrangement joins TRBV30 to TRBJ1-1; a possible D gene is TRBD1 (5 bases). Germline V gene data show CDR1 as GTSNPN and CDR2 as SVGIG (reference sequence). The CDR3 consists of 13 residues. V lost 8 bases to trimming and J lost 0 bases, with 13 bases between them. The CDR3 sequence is CAMEGGVNTEAFF. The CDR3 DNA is TGTGCCATGGAAGGAGGGGTGAACACTGAAGCTTTCTTT.

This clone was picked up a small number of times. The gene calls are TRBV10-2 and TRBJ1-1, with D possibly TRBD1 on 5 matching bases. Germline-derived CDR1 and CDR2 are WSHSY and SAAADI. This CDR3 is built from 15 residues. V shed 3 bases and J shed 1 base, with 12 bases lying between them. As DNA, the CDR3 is TGCGCCAGCAGTGAATTGATCGGACAGAACACTGAAGCTTTCTTT. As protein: CASSELIGQNTEAFF.

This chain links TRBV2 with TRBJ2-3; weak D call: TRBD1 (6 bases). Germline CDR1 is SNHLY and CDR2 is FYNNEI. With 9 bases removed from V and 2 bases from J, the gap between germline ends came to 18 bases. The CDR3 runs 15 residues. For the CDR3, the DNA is TGTGCCAGTACCCTGGACAGCTCCTCCACAGATACGCAGTATTTT. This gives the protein CASTLDSSSTDTQYF.

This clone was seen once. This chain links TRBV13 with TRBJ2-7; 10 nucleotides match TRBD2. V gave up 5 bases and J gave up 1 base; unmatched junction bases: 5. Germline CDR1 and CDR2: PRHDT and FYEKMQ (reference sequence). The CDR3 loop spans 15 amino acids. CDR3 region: CASSPSGRASYEQYF. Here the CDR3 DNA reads TGTGCCAGCAGCCCTAGCGGGAGAGCGTCCTACGAGCAGTACTTC.

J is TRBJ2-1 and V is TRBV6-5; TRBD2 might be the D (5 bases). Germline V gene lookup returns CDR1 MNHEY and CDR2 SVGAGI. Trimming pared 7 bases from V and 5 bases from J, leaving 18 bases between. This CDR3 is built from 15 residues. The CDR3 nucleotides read TGTGCCAGCATTACTAGAGTAAACCCTAACAATGAGCAGTTCTTC. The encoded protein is CASITRVNPNNEQFF.

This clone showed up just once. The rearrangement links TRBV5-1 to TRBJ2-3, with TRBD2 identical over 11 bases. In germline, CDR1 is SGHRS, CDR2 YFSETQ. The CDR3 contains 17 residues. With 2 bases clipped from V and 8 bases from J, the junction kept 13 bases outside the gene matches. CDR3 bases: TGCGCCAGCAGCTTACGGACTAGCGGGCAAGGTGTAGGTACGCAGTATTTT. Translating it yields CASSLRTSGQGVGTQYF.

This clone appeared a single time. As DNA, the CDR3 is TGTGCCAGCTCACCCGGGCAGGCCGGGAGCACTGAAGCTTTCTTT. Encoded protein: CASSPGQAGSTEAFF. The chain couples TRBV18 to TRBJ1-1; D unclear. Trimming left V 3 bases short and J 4 bases short, with 15 bases between. The CDR3 spans 15 residues. CDR1 is KGHSH, CDR2 LQKENI, per germline.

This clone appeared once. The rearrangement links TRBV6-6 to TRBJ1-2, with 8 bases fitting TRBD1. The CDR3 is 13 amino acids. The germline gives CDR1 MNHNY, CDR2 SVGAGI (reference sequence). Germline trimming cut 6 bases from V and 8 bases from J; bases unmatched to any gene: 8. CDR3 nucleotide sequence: TGTGCCAGCAGCCGTCGACAGGGGATGGGCTACACCTTC. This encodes CASSRRQGMGYTF.

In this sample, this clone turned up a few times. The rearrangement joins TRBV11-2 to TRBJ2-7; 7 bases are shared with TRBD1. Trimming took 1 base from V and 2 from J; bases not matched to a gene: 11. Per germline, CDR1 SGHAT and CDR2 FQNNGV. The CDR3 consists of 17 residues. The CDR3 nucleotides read TGTGCCAGCAGCTTAGTAATTGGGACAGACAATCCCTACGAGCAGTACTTC. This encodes CASSLVIGTDNPYEQYF.

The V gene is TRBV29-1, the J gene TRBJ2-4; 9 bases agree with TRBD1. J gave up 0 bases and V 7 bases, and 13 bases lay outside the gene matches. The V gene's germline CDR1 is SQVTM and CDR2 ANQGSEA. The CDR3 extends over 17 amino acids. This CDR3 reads CSGLAQRGQGAKNIQYF. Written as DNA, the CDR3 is TGCAGCGGACTTGCCCAGCGGGGACAGGGAGCCAAAAACATTCAGTACTTC.

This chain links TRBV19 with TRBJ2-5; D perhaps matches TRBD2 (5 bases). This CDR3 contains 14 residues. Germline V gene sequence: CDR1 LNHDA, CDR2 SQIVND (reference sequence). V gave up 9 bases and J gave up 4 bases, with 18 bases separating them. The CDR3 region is CASGKGTTAETQYF. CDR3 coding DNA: TGTGCCAGCGGGAAAGGAACGACCGCAGAGACCCAGTACTTC.

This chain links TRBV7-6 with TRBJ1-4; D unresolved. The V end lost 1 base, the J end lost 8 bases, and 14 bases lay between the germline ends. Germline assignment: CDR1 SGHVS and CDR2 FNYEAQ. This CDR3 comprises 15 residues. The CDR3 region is CASSLVGSATEKLFF. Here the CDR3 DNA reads TGTGCCAGCAGCTTAGTTGGTTCGGCGACAGAAAAACTGTTTTTT.

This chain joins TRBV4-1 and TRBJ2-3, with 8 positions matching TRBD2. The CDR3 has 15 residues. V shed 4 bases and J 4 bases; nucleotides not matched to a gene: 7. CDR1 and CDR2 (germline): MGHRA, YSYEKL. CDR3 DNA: TGCGCCAGCAGCCGGACGGGGGGGTGGGCAGATACGCAGTATTTT. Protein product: CASSRTGGWADTQYF.

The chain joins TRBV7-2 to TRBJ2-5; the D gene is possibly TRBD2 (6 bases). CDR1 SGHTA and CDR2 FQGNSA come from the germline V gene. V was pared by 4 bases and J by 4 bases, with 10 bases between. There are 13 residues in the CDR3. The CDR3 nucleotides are TGTGCCAGCAGCTCGGCGGGAAGAGAGACCCAGTACTTC. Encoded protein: CASSSAGRETQYF.

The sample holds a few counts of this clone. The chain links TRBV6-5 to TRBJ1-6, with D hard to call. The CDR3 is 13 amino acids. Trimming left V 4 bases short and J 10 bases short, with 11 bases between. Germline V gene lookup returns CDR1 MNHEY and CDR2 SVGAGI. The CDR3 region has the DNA TGTGCCAGCAGTTCCCGAGAGTACTCACCCCTCCACTTT. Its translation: CASSSREYSPLHF.

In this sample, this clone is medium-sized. The CDR3 reads CASVYGTGGGNTIYF. CDR3 in DNA: TGTGCCAGCGTATACGGGACAGGGGGTGGAAACACCATATATTTT. The J gene is TRBJ1-3, the V gene TRBV7-9; 11 nucleotides line up with TRBD1. Germline V lookup: CDR1 SEHNR, CDR2 FQNEAQ (reference sequence). The ends lost 8 bases at V and 3 bases at J; junction bases unmatched: 6. The CDR3 consists of 15 residues.

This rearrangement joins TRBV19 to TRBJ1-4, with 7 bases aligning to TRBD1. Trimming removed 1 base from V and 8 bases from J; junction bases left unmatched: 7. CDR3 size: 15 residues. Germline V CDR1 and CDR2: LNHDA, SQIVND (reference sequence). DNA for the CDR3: TGTGCCAGTAGTATAGGTCGACAGGGAGGCGAAAAACTGTTTTTT. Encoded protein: CASSIGRQGGEKLFF.

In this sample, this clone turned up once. The CDR3: CAWSVKAGGLGQYF. The CDR3, as DNA: TGTGCCTGGAGTGTGAAAGCGGGGGGCCTGGGGCAGTACTTC. The chain carries TRBV30 and TRBJ2-7, with 9 bases aligning to TRBD2. J gave up 9 bases and V 0 bases, and 9 bases lay outside the gene matches. The germline CDR1 and CDR2 sequences are GTSNPN and SVGIG (reference sequence). The CDR3 is 14 residues long. Supplemented by reference TRBV30 and TRBJ2-7, the full variable domain reads SQTIHQWPATLVQPVGSPLSLECTVEGTSNPNLYWYRQAAGRGLQLLFYSVGIGQISSEVPQNLSASRPQDRQFILSSKKLLLSDSGFYLCAWSVKAGGLGQYFGPGTRLTVT.

CDR3 DNA sequence: TGTGCCAGCAGCTACAATCCCGGGACAATCCTCACAGATACGCAGTATTTT. Protein: CASSYNPGTILTDTQYF. The genes are TRBV7-9 and TRBJ2-3, with D perhaps TRBD1 (6 bases). The CDR3 is 17 amino acids. The V gene lost 4 bases and the J gene lost 2 bases, with 19 bases spanning the gap. Germline-derived CDR1 and CDR2 are SEHNR and FQNEAQ (reference sequence).

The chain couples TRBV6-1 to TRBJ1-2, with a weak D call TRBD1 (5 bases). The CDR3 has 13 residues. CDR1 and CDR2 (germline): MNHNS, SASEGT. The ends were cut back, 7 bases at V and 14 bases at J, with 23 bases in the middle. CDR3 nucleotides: TGTGCCAGCACCGGATCCCCCCCAGGGCGTAATACCTTC. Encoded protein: CASTGSPPGRNTF.